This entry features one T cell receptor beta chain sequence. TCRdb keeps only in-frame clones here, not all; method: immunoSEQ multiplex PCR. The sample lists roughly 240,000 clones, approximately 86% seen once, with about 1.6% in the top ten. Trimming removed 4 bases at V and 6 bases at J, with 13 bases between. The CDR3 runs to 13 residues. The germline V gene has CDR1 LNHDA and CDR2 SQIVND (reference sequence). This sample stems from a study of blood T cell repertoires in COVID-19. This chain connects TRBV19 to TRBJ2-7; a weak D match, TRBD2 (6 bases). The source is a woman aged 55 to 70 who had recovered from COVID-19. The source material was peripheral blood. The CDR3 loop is CASSTGVRGEQYF. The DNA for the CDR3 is TGTGCCAGTAGTACGGGGGTTCGGGGCGAGCAGTACTTC.